The rows below give T cell receptor beta chains drawn from one sample of a study of multiple sclerosis patients with progressive multifocal leukoencephalopathy. The method was immunoSEQ multiplex PCR; TCRdb's version includes in-frame clones alone and lacks a portion of them. The table has 25,000 to 35,000 clones, around 90% seen once. Sequenced: PBMCs. The receptors were gathered from a human donor with multiple sclerosis. CDR3s include the opening cysteine and the closing phenylalanine or tryptophan.

J: TRBJ2-1
V: TRBV6-6
CDR3: CASHSPHNEQFF

J: TRBJ1-6
V: TRBV5-5
CDR3: CASSAGTGNSPLHF

J: TRBJ1-3
V: TRBV18
CDR3: CASSPQWTASGNTIYF

J: TRBJ1-1
V: TRBV12-5
CDR3: CASGTGTEDTEAFF

J: TRBJ2-5
V: TRBV7-2
CDR3: CASSLAASGGQWETQYF

J: TRBJ2-3
V: TRBV9
CDR3: CASSVGTSGGDTQYF

J: TRBJ1-2
V: TRBV10-3
CDR3: CAISESRSGYTF

J: TRBJ1-2
V: TRBV7-9
CDR3: CASSSGPGRSDGYTF

J: TRBJ1-2
V: TRBV5-1
CDR3: CASSLEVGNGYTF

J: TRBJ2-2
V: TRBV5-4
CDR3: CASSLKGPETGELFF

J: TRBJ2-3
V: TRBV19
CDR3: CASSFPGADTQYF

J: TRBJ2-2
V: TRBV9
CDR3: CASSSRERGVTGELFF

J: TRBJ2-1
V: TRBV4-2
CDR3: CASSSRTGENEQFF

J: TRBJ1-5
V: TRBV6-1
CDR3: CASSGGGSAFNQPQHF

J: TRBJ2-7
V: TRBV19
CDR3: CASSIVSGGPHEQYF

J: TRBJ1-2
V: TRBV7-8
CDR3: CASSGQFPGQGTDGYTF

J: TRBJ2-5
V: TRBV6-1
CDR3: CASLERQGVETQYF

J: TRBJ2-3
V: TRBV5-4
CDR3: CASSLDSDTQYF

J: TRBJ2-2
V: TRBV11-3
CDR3: CASSPKAAGELFF

J: TRBJ2-7
V: TRBV5-1
CDR3: CASSPYGQGQGYEQYF

J: TRBJ2-5
V: TRBV19
CDR3: CASSIRQKQETQYF

J: TRBJ2-1
V: TRBV5-1
CDR3: CASSSLAGENEQFF

J: TRBJ2-5
V: TRBV6-5
CDR3: CASSYRWSGTQYF

J: TRBJ1-5
V: TRBV28
CDR3: CASSTQPQHF

J: TRBJ1-1
V: TRBV29-1
CDR3: CSVAYTEAFF

J: TRBJ2-7
V: TRBV7-2
CDR3: CASSLAQGGIYEQYF

J: TRBJ2-5
V: TRBV7-9
CDR3: CASSLAHGQETQYF

J: TRBJ2-1
V: TRBV25-1
CDR3: CASSPWTSGGVNEQFF

J: TRBJ1-4
V: TRBV5-1
CDR3: CASSLSGENYEKLFF

J: TRBJ2-5
V: TRBV2
CDR3: CASSGTGQETQYF

J: TRBJ2-7
V: TRBV7-2
CDR3: CASSLSYGRGAPTYEQYF

J: TRBJ2-3
V: TRBV10-1
CDR3: CASSADREVGTQYF

J: TRBJ2-2
V: TRBV25-1
CDR3: CARKEGGGQANTGELFF

J: TRBJ2-7
V: TRBV7-9
CDR3: CASSRGNSYEQYF

J: TRBJ2-3
V: TRBV27
CDR3: CASSPLGAGDTDTQYF

J: TRBJ2-7
V: TRBV28
CDR3: CASKSGMYEQYF

J: TRBJ1-6
V: TRBV28
CDR3: CASSARTENSPLHF

J: TRBJ2-3
V: TRBV5-6
CDR3: CASSLTSTDTQYF

J: TRBJ1-2
V: TRBV27
CDR3: CASSFGGGAFYTF

J: TRBJ2-3
V: TRBV6-1
CDR3: CASSDRGNTDTQYF